What follows describes a single T cell receptor beta chain. Enrolled during active infection, Seattle patients were then followed longitudinally. These data come from a study of blood T cell repertoires in COVID-19. The overall study: Sources were T cells, B-cell-depleted T cells, or PBMCs; the material itself was cDNA or gDNA.

Only in-frame clones appear in the TCRdb table, and some are missing; sequencing was by immunoSEQ multiplex PCR. Among about 87,000 clones listed, over 75% were seen once. The germline V gene has CDR1 KGHSH and CDR2 LQKENI. The CDR3 spans 15 residues. Trimming cost V 2 bases and J 2 bases, with 10 bases left between them. This sequence originates from an elderly woman with COVID-19, enrolled during active disease. Material for sequencing was peripheral blood. The chain uses TRBV18 and TRBJ1-5; weak D call: TRBD1 (6 bases). The CDR3 loop is CASSPVRGGNQPQHF. In nucleotides, the CDR3 is TGTGCCAGCTCACCAGTCAGGGGCGGCAATCAGCCCCAGCATTTT.